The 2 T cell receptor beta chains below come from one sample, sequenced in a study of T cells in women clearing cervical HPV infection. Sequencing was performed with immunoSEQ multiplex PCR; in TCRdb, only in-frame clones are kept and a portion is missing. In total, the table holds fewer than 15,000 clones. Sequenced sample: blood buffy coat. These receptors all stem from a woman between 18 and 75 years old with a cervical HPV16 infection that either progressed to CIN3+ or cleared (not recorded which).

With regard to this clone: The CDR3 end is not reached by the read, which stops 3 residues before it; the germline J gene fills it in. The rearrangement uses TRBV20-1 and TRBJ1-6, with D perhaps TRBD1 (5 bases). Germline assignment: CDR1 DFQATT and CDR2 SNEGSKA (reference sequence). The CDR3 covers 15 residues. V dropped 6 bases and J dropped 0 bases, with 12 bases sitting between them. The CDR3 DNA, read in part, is TGCAGTGCCGGGTCAGGGAGCTCCTATAATTCACCC. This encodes CSAGSGSSYNSP. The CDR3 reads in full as CSAGSGSSYNSPLHF.

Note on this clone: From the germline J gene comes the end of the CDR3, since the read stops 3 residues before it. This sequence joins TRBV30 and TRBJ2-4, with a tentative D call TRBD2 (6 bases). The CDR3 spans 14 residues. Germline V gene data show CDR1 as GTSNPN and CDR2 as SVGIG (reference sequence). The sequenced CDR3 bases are TGTGCCTGGAGTGGCCTTCGGGGGAACTATGGT. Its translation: CAWSGLRGNYG. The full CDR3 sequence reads CAWSGLRGNYGQYF.